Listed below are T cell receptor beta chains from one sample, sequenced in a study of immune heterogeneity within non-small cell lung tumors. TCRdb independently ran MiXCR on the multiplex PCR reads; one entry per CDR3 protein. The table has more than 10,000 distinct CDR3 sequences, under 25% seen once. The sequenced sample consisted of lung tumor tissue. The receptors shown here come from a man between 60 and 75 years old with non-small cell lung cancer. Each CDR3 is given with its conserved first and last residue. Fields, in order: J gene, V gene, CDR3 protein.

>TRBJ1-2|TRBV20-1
CSASDKGFGTNYGYTF
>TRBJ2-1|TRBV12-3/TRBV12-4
CASRAGGNRDEQFF
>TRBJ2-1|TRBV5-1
CASSLILAGGEQFF
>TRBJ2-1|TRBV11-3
CASSPVGENNEQFF
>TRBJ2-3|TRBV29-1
CSVGGTDTQYF
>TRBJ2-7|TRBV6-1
CASSKQDEQYF
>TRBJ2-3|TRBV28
CASSLYYGSTDTQYF
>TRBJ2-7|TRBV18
CASSPPFGLAGPTTSYEQYF
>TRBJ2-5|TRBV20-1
CSAIGLAGGQVETQYF
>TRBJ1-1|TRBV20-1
CSASDPTEAFF
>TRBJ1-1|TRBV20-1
CSASPRGDEAFF
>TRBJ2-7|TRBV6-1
CASSALRTAGLEQYF
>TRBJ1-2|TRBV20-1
CSARGLRDLDGYTF